Presented here are 25 T cell receptor beta chains from one specimen sequenced in a study of cytomegalovirus exposure and HLA in healthy donors. The table came from immunoSEQ multiplex PCR; TCRdb's copy has only in-frame clones and leaves some out. The table shows around 190,000 clones, with about 81% occurring only once. Sequenced input: PBMCs. Source of these receptors: a woman in her twenties or thirties in good health and CMV-seronegative.

This chain links TRBV6-6 with TRBJ2-7; possible D gene TRBD1, 6 bases. Germline-derived CDR1 and CDR2 are MNHNY and SVGAGI (reference sequence). The CDR3 is 15 amino acids. Trimming shortened V by 6 bases and J by 0 bases, and 15 bases separated the two germline ends. Here the CDR3 DNA reads TGTGCCAGCAGCGAGGACCGGGACACCTCCTACGAGCAGTACTTC. Amino acid sequence: CASSEDRDTSYEQYF.

J is TRBJ2-7 and V is TRBV5-1; 9 bases align to TRBD2. This CDR3 has 14 amino acids. J was trimmed by 5 bases and V by 3 bases; bases with no gene match: 6. Germline loops: CDR1 SGHRS, CDR2 YFSETQ. This CDR3 reads CASSYGLARDEQYF. CDR3 nucleotide sequence: TGCGCCAGCAGCTACGGACTAGCGAGGGACGAGCAGTACTTC.

V gene TRBV20-1 combines with J gene TRBJ2-7, with 8 bases aligning to TRBD2. This CDR3 is 11 amino acids long. Germline V gene lookup returns CDR1 DFQATT and CDR2 SNEGSKA (reference sequence). The CDR3 reads CTPGLEDEQYF. CDR3 in DNA: TGCACTCCGGGACTAGAGGACGAGCAGTACTTC.

The chain links TRBV7-6 to TRBJ2-2; 7 nucleotides agree with TRBD1. Germline V CDR1 and CDR2: SGHVS, FNYEAQ. The V gene end was trimmed by 5 bases and the J gene end by 3 bases; junction bases not matched to a gene: 6. The CDR3 covers 15 residues. The CDR3 region is CASSADREYTGELFF. CDR3 in DNA: TGTGCCAGCAGCGCCGACAGGGAATACACCGGGGAGCTGTTTTTT.

V is TRBV18 and J is TRBJ2-2; TRBD2 agrees at 10 bases. The trim removed 6 bases at V and 8 bases at J, leaving 12 bases unmatched. Germline CDR1 and CDR2: KGHSH and LQKENI. The CDR3 sequence is 16 residues long. This CDR3 is CASSGTSDHFPGELFF. The CDR3 region has the DNA TGTGCCAGCTCCGGGACTAGCGATCATTTTCCGGGGGAGCTGTTTTTT.

This clone occurred a few times. The chain has TRBV29-1 and TRBJ1-5; 10 bases align to TRBD1. Per germline, CDR1 SQVTM and CDR2 ANQGSEA. The CDR3 is 13 amino acids. V lost 7 bases to trimming and J lost 7 bases; unmatched junction nucleotides: 7. CDR3 bases: TGCAGCGCCCGAGGGACAGGGGACCAGCCCCAGCATTTT. Its protein is CSARGTGDQPQHF.

The chain couples TRBV19 to TRBJ2-1; 8 nucleotides align to TRBD1. The CDR3 totals 15 residues. V lost 8 bases and J lost 4; bases outside the gene matches: 10. The germline gives CDR1 LNHDA, CDR2 SQIVND (reference sequence). CDR3 protein: CASRTGGGQYNEQFF. CDR3 nucleotides: TGTGCCAGTCGTACAGGGGGAGGACAATACAATGAGCAGTTCTTC.

The chain combines TRBV2 with TRBJ1-2, with TRBD1 matching 11 bases. The CDR3 is 13 residues long. Looked up from germline, CDR1 is SNHLY and CDR2 is FYNNEI. The V gene end was trimmed by 6 bases and the J gene end by 9 bases; junction bases not matched to a gene: 6. The CDR3, as DNA: TGTGCCAGCAGCCCGGGACAGGGGGAACGCTACACCTTC. Residues: CASSPGQGERYTF.

The chain has TRBV6-1 and TRBJ2-1; 11 positions match TRBD2. Trimming cost V 3 bases and J 6 bases; bases outside gene matches: 16. Looked up from germline, CDR1 is MNHNS and CDR2 is SASEGT. CDR3 length equals 19 residues. CDR3 in DNA: TGTGCCAGCAGTGAGGGGCTTGTAGCGGGAGGGTCCCTTTCCAATGAGCAGTTCTTC. Translating it yields CASSEGLVAGGSLSNEQFF.

The rearrangement links TRBV7-6 to TRBJ2-1, with 11 nucleotides matching TRBD2. Germline V gene data show CDR1 as SGHVS and CDR2 as FNYEAQ. Trimming cost V 1 base and J 5 bases; bases outside gene matches: 10. This CDR3 is built from 18 residues. The CDR3 sequence is CASSLGYLLAGANNEQFF. The DNA for the CDR3 is TGTGCCAGCAGCTTAGGTTATTTACTAGCGGGAGCAAACAATGAGCAGTTCTTC.

The V call is TRBV4-1, the J call TRBJ2-5; 11 bases align to TRBD2. CDR1 and CDR2 (germline): MGHRA, YSYEKL. The CDR3 covers 16 residues. J lost 5 bases, V lost 1 base, and 6 bases had no gene match. The DNA for the CDR3 is TGCGCCAGCAGCCAAGCGGTAGCGGGAGGGTCGGAGACCCAGTACTTC. Protein: CASSQAVAGGSETQYF.

This sequence joins TRBV7-2 and TRBJ2-4; unclear D gene. Germline CDR1 and CDR2: SGHTA and FQGNSA. This CDR3 region has 13 residues. Trimming removed 3 bases at V and 6 bases at J, with 9 bases between. DNA for the CDR3: TGTGCCAGCAGCTTGTCATTCGGAAACATTCAGTACTTC. Encoded protein: CASSLSFGNIQYF. Using reference TRBV7-2 and TRBJ2-4 for the parts outside the CDR3, the full variable domain is GAGVSQSPSNKVTEKGKDVELRCDPISGHTALYWYRQSLGQGLEFLIYFQGNSAPDKSGLPSDRFSAERTGGSVSTLTIQRTQQEDSAVYLCASSLSFGNIQYFGAGTRLSVL.

The chain uses TRBV29-1 and TRBJ2-3; D might be TRBD2 (6 bases). CDR1 SQVTM and CDR2 ANQGSEA come from the germline V gene. With 5 bases removed from V and 4 bases from J, the gap between germline ends came to 19 bases. This CDR3 spans 15 amino acids. CDR3 sequence reads: CSVRRGGTPPDTQYF. DNA for the CDR3: TGCAGCGTTCGCCGGGGCGGGACCCCCCCAGATACGCAGTATTTT.

A remark on this clone: Different DNA sequences within this sample yield the same CDR3. This chain links TRBV19 with TRBJ1-1; D is unresolved. From germline, CDR1 is LNHDA and CDR2 SQIVND (reference sequence). The CDR3 spans 13 residues. The V gene lost 4 bases and the J gene lost 0 bases, with 6 bases spanning the gap. CDR3 sequence (DNA): TGTGCCAGTAGTAGCGGTTTGAACACTGAAGCTTTCTTT. This codes for CASSSGLNTEAFF.

In its sample, this clone was seen a few times. The chain combines TRBV29-1 with TRBJ2-1, with D unresolved. This CDR3 is 12 amino acids long. V shed 6 bases and J shed 5 bases, with 11 bases lying between them. The germline V gene has CDR1 SQVTM and CDR2 ANQGSEA. For the CDR3, the DNA is TGCAGCGTCGTGTATCGGGACAATGAGCAGTTCTTC. This codes for CSVVYRDNEQFF.

The chain couples TRBV5-6 to TRBJ2-7, with D possibly being TRBD1 (7 bases). The CDR3 contains 16 residues. Germline loops: CDR1 SGHDT, CDR2 YYEEEE. Trimming took 0 bases from V and 6 from J, leaving 19 bases between them. The CDR3 region is CASSLGPGTAGGEQYF. The DNA for the CDR3 is TGTGCCAGCAGCTTGGGCCCGGGGACAGCGGGTGGCGAGCAGTACTTC.

The rearrangement links TRBV6-6 to TRBJ2-1, with 10 bases fitting TRBD2. The junction had 8 bases not matched to a gene; V was cut back by 8 bases and J by 4 bases. The CDR3 spans 15 residues. CDR1 and CDR2 from the germline V gene are MNHNY and SVGAGI (reference sequence). CDR3 sequence: CASRPSGRSYNEQFF. CDR3 coding DNA: TGTGCCAGCCGGCCTAGCGGGAGATCTTACAATGAGCAGTTCTTC.

The CDR3 spells CASSPGGDNQPQHF. The CDR3 DNA reads TGTGCCAGCAGCCCAGGGGGTGACAATCAGCCCCAGCATTTT. The chain is built from TRBV27 and TRBJ1-5, with 7 bases lining up with TRBD1. With 6 bases clipped from V and 3 bases from J, the junction kept 5 bases outside the gene matches. This CDR3 has 14 amino acids. Germline V gene sequence: CDR1 MNHEY, CDR2 SMNVEV (reference sequence).

Note on this clone: One junction end disagrees with the germline gene, perhaps due to a read error. V is TRBV11-3 and J is TRBJ2-7, with D unclear. CDR3 length equals 11 residues. The germline V gene has CDR1 SGHNT and CDR2 YENEEA. The CDR3 region is CASSCHPAQNF. CDR3 in DNA: TGTGCCAGCAGCTGCCACCCCGCCCAGAACTTC.

In DNA, the CDR3 is TGCGCCAGCAGGGACAGGTGGGGGAATGAGCAGTTCTTC. This translates into CASRDRWGNEQFF. This chain connects TRBV5-1 to TRBJ2-1, with 7 bases matching TRBD1. The V and J ends lost 5 bases and 7 bases, in that order; junction bases with no gene match: 6. Germline V CDR1 and CDR2: SGHRS, YFSETQ. The CDR3 covers 13 residues.

This chain uses TRBV9 with TRBJ1-2; no reliable D call. CDR1 is SGDLS and CDR2 is YYNGEE in the germline V gene. The CDR3 has 16 residues. Trimming removed 2 bases at V and 2 bases at J, with 16 bases between. CDR3 protein: CASSVASGGRNYGYTF. The CDR3 bases are TGTGCCAGCAGCGTCGCATCGGGAGGGAGAAACTATGGCTACACCTTC.

This clone was counted a few times. The V call is TRBV28, the J call TRBJ2-7; D is uncertain. Deletions cut 3 bases from V and 2 bases from J, with 8 bases between. The length of the CDR3 is 13 residues. CDR1 is MDHEN and CDR2 is SYDVKM in the germline V gene. CDR3 in DNA: TGTGCCAGCAGTTTTCCAGGAACCTACGAGCAGTACTTC. As protein: CASSFPGTYEQYF.

The chain is built from TRBV9 and TRBJ2-5; TRBD2 aligns across 8 bases. The CDR3 sequence is 12 residues long. Germline loops: CDR1 SGDLS, CDR2 YYNGEE. The V segment lost 10 bases and the J segment 3 bases; nucleotides outside the gene matches: 5. The CDR3 DNA follows: TGTGCCTCGCGGGGGGACGAAGAGACCCAGTACTTC. Protein product: CASRGDEETQYF.

V and J are TRBV6-4 and TRBJ2-1; D is ambiguous. The CDR3 is 14 residues long. With 0 bases removed from V and 3 bases from J, the gap between germline ends came to 6 bases. Germline values: CDR1 MRHNA, CDR2 SNTAGT. The CDR3, as DNA: TGTGCCAGCAGTGACTCGCGTGACTACAATGAGCAGTTCTTC. This gives the protein CASSDSRDYNEQFF.

This chain joins TRBV5-1 and TRBJ2-7; the match to TRBD2 covers 10 bases. This CDR3 contains 14 residues. CDR1 and CDR2 from the germline V gene are SGHRS and YFSETQ. The trim removed 0 bases at V and 5 bases at J, leaving 2 bases unmatched. Written as DNA, the CDR3 is TGCGCCAGCAGCTTGGCTAGCGGGAGTGACGAGCAGTACTTC. Its protein is CASSLASGSDEQYF.